The 29 T cell receptor beta chains below all came from one sample that was sequenced in a study of T-cell reconstitution after alpha-beta-depleted transplantation in children (TCRdb year 2016). General findings and caveats noted by the study authors: Over the following months the frequencies of hyperexpanded clones went down, and after one year T-cell counts and TCRbeta diversity were mostly credited to newly produced T cells.

The label giving this sample's treatment or condition can be read as: allogeneic hematopoietic cell transplantation with graft depleted of TCRalphabeta T cells and CD19 B cells. Library preparation was by PCR. Sequencer: Illumina HiSeq 2500. TCR libraries were prepared with molecular barcoding, using unique molecular identifiers to normalize TCRbeta repertoire quantification. TCRdb itself trimmed the public reads at Q25 with fastp, ran MiXCR and retained productive beta chains. All rows with the same CDR3 protein become a single entry with the most common DNA and genes. This sample holds about 290,000 distinct CDR3 sequences; 7.5% to 9% were observed only once. Approximately 9.6% of the sample comes from the top ten. Which antigens these TCRs recognize remains unknown. The material sequenced was peripheral blood, taken 360 days after TCRalphabeta/CD19-depleted stem cell transplant. The receptors shown here come from a female patient aged 2-10 years who had a stem cell transplant for Fanconi anemia, so the T cells may come from the graft donor.

This clonotype was recorded at least ten times. The chain couples TRBV29-1 to TRBJ1-1; 9 nucleotides align to TRBD1. The V segment lost 6 bases and the J segment 3 bases; nucleotides outside the gene matches: 5. CDR1 SQVTM and CDR2 ANQGSEA come from the germline V gene. The CDR3 sequence is 13 residues long. CDR3 sequence reads: CSVLQGAYTEAFF. Here the CDR3 DNA reads TGCAGCGTCTTACAGGGGGCCTACACTGAAGCTTTCTTT.

This clonotype was counted at least ten times. V and J are TRBV10-3 and TRBJ2-2; tentatively, D is TRBD2 (6 bases). Germline CDR1 is ENHRY and CDR2 is SYGVKD. This CDR3 comprises 17 residues. V lost 8 bases and J lost 2, with 21 bases in between. CDR3 sequence: CAIGHNRDWINTGELFF. The DNA for the CDR3 is TGTGCCATCGGCCACAACCGGGACTGGATTAACACCGGGGAGCTGTTTTTT.

This clonotype was seen ten or more times. The chain employs TRBV20-1 and TRBJ2-2; 10 nucleotides line up with TRBD1. Per germline, CDR1 DFQATT and CDR2 SNEGSKA (reference sequence). With V trimmed by 6 bases and J by 2 bases, 3 bases remained unmatched. The CDR3 extends over 14 amino acids. CDR3 DNA: TGCAGTGCGGGACAGGGGCCTAACACCGGGGAGCTGTTTTTT. Translating gives CSAGQGPNTGELFF.

This clonotype was recorded many times. The genes are TRBV6-5 and TRBJ2-5; no reliable D call. Germline V gene data show CDR1 as MNHEY and CDR2 as SVGAGI. CDR3 length: 13 residues. Trimming removed 0 bases at V and 5 bases at J, with 7 bases between. The CDR3 bases are TGTGCCAGCAGTTACTCACCCCGGGAGACCCAGTACTTC. Translation gives CASSYSPRETQYF.

This clonotype was counted a few times. The chain couples TRBV18 to TRBJ2-7; D remains unclear. Germline V gene sequence: CDR1 KGHSH, CDR2 LQKENI. The CDR3 has 13 residues. Trimming took off 2 bases at V and 7 bases at J, with 12 bases between the two ends. CDR3 residues: CASSPDRPREQYF. The CDR3 DNA sequence: TGTGCCAGCTCACCAGATCGTCCGAGGGAGCAGTACTTC.

This clonotype was seen only a few times. The rearrangement joins TRBV18 to TRBJ1-1; weak D call: TRBD1 (6 bases). With 3 bases removed from V and 1 base from J, the gap between germline ends came to 18 bases. The CDR3 is 17 amino acids. CDR1 is KGHSH and CDR2 is LQKENI in the germline V gene. The CDR3: CASSPYTLTGSNTEAFF. As DNA, the CDR3 is TGTGCCAGCTCACCGTATACCCTCACAGGGTCGAACACTGAAGCTTTCTTT.

In regard to this clonotype: The CDR3 does not close with the conserved phenylalanine or tryptophan, likely indicating a read error. The chain recombines TRBV5-4 with TRBJ2-2; D is possibly TRBD2 (6 bases). Trimming removed 10 bases at V and 3 bases at J, with 13 bases between. Germline CDR1 SGHNT, CDR2 YYREEE (reference sequence). There are 13 residues in the CDR3. DNA of the CDR3: TGTGCCGGAGGAGGGTCTTACACCGGGGAGCTGTTTGTT. This encodes CAGGGSYTGELFV.

This clonotype appeared many times. The chain carries TRBV20-1 and TRBJ2-7; D gene unclear. Looked up from germline, CDR1 is DFQATT and CDR2 is SNEGSKA (reference sequence). Trimming removed 1 base from V and 3 bases from J, with 13 bases in between. This CDR3 has 14 residues. CDR3 sequence: CSARGEGSYYEQYF. The CDR3 DNA reads TGCAGTGCTAGAGGTGAAGGGTCCTACTACGAGCAGTACTTC.

At least ten counts were recorded for this clonotype. This sequence joins TRBV7-2 and TRBJ2-3, with 7 positions matching TRBD2. Trimming took 1 base from V and 3 from J; bases not matched to a gene: 4. The germline CDR1 and CDR2 sequences are SGHTA and FQGNSA. The CDR3 runs to 15 residues. CDR3 nucleotide sequence: TGTGCCAGCAGCTTAGGGGGGGAGGGGACAGATACGCAGTATTTT. Protein sequence: CASSLGGEGTDTQYF.

This clonotype was observed many times. This chain connects TRBV6-1 to TRBJ1-4; D may be TRBD1 (5 bases). In germline, CDR1 is MNHNS, CDR2 SASEGT. V was pared by 10 bases and J by 3 bases, with 15 bases between. The CDR3 extends over 14 amino acids. Here the CDR3 DNA reads TGTGCCACCCAAAGGGGCCCCTCTAATGAAAAACTGTTTTTT. It codes for CATQRGPSNEKLFF.

This clonotype came up many times. V is TRBV12-3 or TRBV12-4 and J is TRBJ2-3; the D gene is possibly TRBD1 (6 bases). The CDR3 contains 16 residues. Trimming removed 5 bases from V and 1 base from J, with 16 bases in between. The CDR3 bases are TGTGCCAGCAGTCAGGACAGCCAAACCCGCACAGATACGCAGTATTTT. It specifies CASSQDSQTRTDTQYF.

This clonotype was seen many times. The genes are TRBV7-6 and TRBJ2-1; D gene uncertain. The CDR3 totals 17 residues. V lost 2 bases and J lost 6, with 20 bases in between. CDR1 is SGHVS and CDR2 is FNYEAQ in the germline V gene. CDR3: CASSLIVGWGKGNEQFF. The CDR3 DNA reads as TGTGCCAGCAGCTTAATAGTTGGATGGGGAAAGGGCAATGAGCAGTTCTTC.

This clonotype has ten or more counts. This chain joins TRBV5-1 and TRBJ2-2; D not certain. V lost 3 bases to trimming and J lost 4 bases, with 7 bases between them. Per the germline V gene, CDR1 is SGHRS and CDR2 is YFSETQ. The CDR3 is 13 amino acids. The CDR3 is CASSWDFTGELFF. DNA of the CDR3: TGCGCCAGCAGCTGGGATTTCACCGGGGAGCTGTTTTTT. The variable domain in full, with the rest retrieved from reference TRBV5-1 and TRBJ2-2, is KAGVTQTPRYLIKTRGQQVTLSCSPISGHRSVSWYQQTPGQGLQFLFEYFSETQRNKGNFPGRFSGRQFSNSRSEMNVSTLELGDSALYLCASSWDFTGELFFGEGSRLTVL.

This clonotype was recorded a few times. This chain uses TRBV28 with TRBJ1-1; D might be TRBD1 (6 bases). V gave up 4 bases and J gave up 11 bases, with 23 bases separating them. Germline V gene sequence: CDR1 MDHEN, CDR2 SYDVKM. The CDR3 extends over 15 amino acids. The CDR3 nucleotides are TGTGCCAGCAGTTCCTCCGGGACACCCACTCGAAGGGCTTTCTTT. This codes for CASSSSGTPTRRAFF. Looking up the rest from reference TRBV28 and TRBJ1-1 gives the full variable domain: DVKVTQSSRYLVKRTGEKVFLECVQDMDHENMFWYRQDPGLGLRLIYFSYDVKMKEKGDIPEGYSVSREKKERFSLILESASTNQTSMYLCASSSSGTPTRRAFFGQGTRLTVV.

This clonotype came up many times. The chain couples TRBV10-3 to TRBJ2-3; no definite D call. The CDR3 totals 14 residues. Germline-derived CDR1 and CDR2 are ENHRY and SYGVKD. V shed 0 bases and J shed 6 bases, with 10 bases lying between them. This chain's CDR3 is CAISESGIQDTQYF. CDR3 bases: TGTGCCATCAGTGAGTCAGGGATCCAGGATACGCAGTATTTT.

Ten or more counts support this clonotype. This rearrangement joins TRBV9 to TRBJ1-1; D gene unclear. CDR3 length: 13 residues. Per the germline V gene, CDR1 is SGDLS and CDR2 is YYNGEE. Trimming pared 0 bases from V and 11 bases from J, leaving 14 bases between. CDR3 residues: CASSVVGSYSAFF. Written as DNA, the CDR3 is TGTGCCAGCAGCGTAGTGGGCAGCTATTCCGCTTTCTTT.

V gene TRBV7-2 combines with J gene TRBJ2-1; no clear D gene. The CDR3 runs to 16 residues. Germline V lookup: CDR1 SGHTA, CDR2 FQGNSA. The V and J ends lost 0 bases and 4 bases respectively, with 13 bases between them. The CDR3 protein is CASSLALSARYNEQFF. The CDR3 bases are TGTGCCAGCAGCTTAGCGCTATCGGCTCGATACAATGAGCAGTTCTTC.

The J gene is TRBJ2-1, the V gene TRBV14; D uncertain. This CDR3 region has 14 residues. The V end was cut by 4 bases, the J end by 9 bases, with 16 bases between. CDR1 is SGHDN and CDR2 is FVKESK in the germline V gene. The CDR3 loop is CASSPAPWSGEQFF. The CDR3 coding sequence is TGTGCCAGCAGCCCGGCACCGTGGTCCGGTGAGCAGTTCTTC. Looking up the rest from reference TRBV14 and TRBJ2-1 gives the full variable domain: EAGVTQFPSHSVIEKGQTVTLRCDPISGHDNLYWYRRVMGKEIKFLLHFVKESKQDESGMPNNRFLAERTGGTYSTLKVQPAELEDSGVYFCASSPAPWSGEQFFGPGTRLTVL.

The sample holds a few counts of this clonotype. The gene calls are TRBV11-2 and TRBJ2-1; possible D gene TRBD2, 6 bases. Trimming cost V 3 bases and J 7 bases, with 13 bases left between them. This CDR3 spans 14 amino acids. The V gene's germline CDR1 is SGHAT and CDR2 FQNNGV. CDR3 sequence reads: CASSFGRGANEQFF. DNA for the CDR3: TGTGCCAGCAGCTTCGGGCGGGGTGCAAATGAGCAGTTCTTC.

This clonotype was counted many times. The rearrangement uses TRBV28 and TRBJ2-5; D unclear. The CDR3 spans 14 residues. CDR1 MDHEN and CDR2 SYDVKM come from the germline V gene. Trimming shortened V by 2 bases and J by 5 bases, and 12 bases separated the two germline ends. The CDR3 loop is CASSLPHPGETQYF. The CDR3 coding sequence is TGTGCCAGCAGTTTACCCCATCCCGGGGAGACCCAGTACTTC.

Ten or more counts support this clonotype. This chain uses TRBV4-1 with TRBJ2-7; no clear D gene. Per the germline V gene, CDR1 is MGHRA and CDR2 is YSYEKL. The CDR3 is made up of 13 amino acids. Trimming took off 0 bases at V and 0 bases at J, with 3 bases between the two ends. Here the CDR3 reads CASSQDSSYEQYF. In DNA form, the CDR3 reads TGCGCCAGCAGCCAAGACAGCTCCTACGAGCAGTACTTC.

The rearrangement links TRBV7-9 to TRBJ1-5; 7 bases are shared with TRBD1. Germline CDR1 reads SEHNR; CDR2 reads FQNEAQ (reference sequence). V dropped 5 bases and J dropped 5; count of bases not matched to a gene: 6. The CDR3 is 14 amino acids. CDR3 in DNA: TGTGCCAGCAGCCTAACAGGGGATGATCAGCCCCAGCATTTT. Amino acid sequence: CASSLTGDDQPQHF.

This clonotype was found many times. This sequence joins TRBV5-1 and TRBJ1-2, with TRBD1 matching over 7 bases. Germline CDR1 is SGHRS and CDR2 is YFSETQ. The length of the CDR3 is 13 residues. With V trimmed by 2 bases and J by 7 bases, 5 bases remained unmatched. The CDR3 coding sequence is TGCGCCAGCAGCTTCGCCTCAGGGGGTGGCTACACCTTC. This codes for CASSFASGGGYTF.

This clonotype showed up many times. The chain combines TRBV7-9 with TRBJ1-5, with D perhaps TRBD1 (5 bases). Germline values: CDR1 SEHNR, CDR2 FQNEAQ (reference sequence). Trimming took off 5 bases at V and 3 bases at J, with 11 bases between the two ends. The CDR3 consists of 14 residues. DNA for the CDR3: TGTGCCAGCAGCGTTGGGACGGCCAATCAGCCCCAGCATTTT. The encoded protein is CASSVGTANQPQHF.

Only a few counts were recorded for this clonotype. The gene calls are TRBV28 and TRBJ2-7; 9 bases are a match to TRBD1. Germline CDR1 reads MDHEN; CDR2 reads SYDVKM. The CDR3 is 15 residues long. With V trimmed by 6 bases and J by 2 bases, 8 bases remained unmatched. DNA of the CDR3: TGTGCCAGCAGGCCAAGACAGGGGGTGACCTACGAGCAGTACTTC. The encoded protein is CASRPRQGVTYEQYF. The full variable domain, rest sourced from reference TRBV28 and TRBJ2-7, is DVKVTQSSRYLVKRTGEKVFLECVQDMDHENMFWYRQDPGLGLRLIYFSYDVKMKEKGDIPEGYSVSREKKERFSLILESASTNQTSMYLCASRPRQGVTYEQYFGPGTRLTVT.

With regard to this clonotype: A much larger clone lies one base from this, so it may be a read error. V gene TRBV3-1 combines with J gene TRBJ1-3; D not certain. CDR1 LGHDT and CDR2 YNNKEL come from the germline V gene (reference sequence). CDR3 length: 15 amino acids. The CDR3 nucleotides are TGTGCCAACAGCCAAGGGTCGGCAGCCGGAAACACCATATATTTT. Its translation is CANSQGSAAGNTIYF. The full variable domain, rest sourced from reference TRBV3-1 and TRBJ1-3, is DTAVSQTPKYLVTQMGNDKSIKCEQNLGHDTMYWYKQDSKKFLKIMFSYNNKELIINETVPNRFSPKSPDKAHLNLHINSLELGDSAVYFCANSQGSAAGNTIYFGEGSWLTVV.

This clonotype was seen ten or more times. The chain employs TRBV20-1 and TRBJ2-5; 9 bases fit TRBD1. From germline, CDR1 is DFQATT and CDR2 SNEGSKA (reference sequence). The CDR3 runs to 14 residues. Trimming at V came to 4 bases and at J to 2 bases, leaving 5 bases not matched to a gene. The CDR3: CSATGTGIQETQYF. In nucleotides, the CDR3 is TGCAGTGCTACCGGGACAGGGATTCAAGAGACCCAGTACTTC.

Many counts were recorded for this clonotype. The CDR3 sequence: CASSSIPRRRNIQYF. In nucleotides, the CDR3 is TGTGCCAGCAGTTCGATACCGAGGAGAAGGAACATTCAGTACTTC. The gene calls are TRBV28 and TRBJ2-4; D gene ambiguous. Trimming shortened V by 4 bases and J by 7 bases, and 17 bases separated the two germline ends. The CDR3 has 15 residues. Germline V gene lookup returns CDR1 MDHEN and CDR2 SYDVKM.

There are many counts of this clonotype. As DNA, the CDR3 is TGCGCCGCAAAGGGGACAGGGGGCGTAGATACGCAGTATTTT. Residues: CAAKGTGGVDTQYF. The chain is built from TRBV10-2 and TRBJ2-3; 12 positions match TRBD1. CDR1 is WSHSY, CDR2 SAAADI, per germline. V gave up 11 bases and J gave up 5 bases; unmatched junction bases: 8. This CDR3 region has 14 residues.